The sequence of this TCR beta chain was determined in a study of identical twins listed by TCRdb under 2016. For context, the study as a whole: TCR alpha and beta repertoires from monozygotic twins, unrelated adults of various ages and cord blood were deep-sequenced to test whether fetal clonotypes persist. To rule out contamination, the twin experiments were replicated at different times with different library preparation protocols.

The CDR3 runs 15 amino acids, cysteine and phenylalanine included. Only the CDR3 DNA is retained, 45 bases long and in frame from the first base. Between the V and J ends, shortened by 1 base and 5 bases respectively, the junction contains 11 bases. CDR1 LGHNA and CDR2 YSLEER were looked up in the germline V gene. Findings and caveats that apply to the study as a whole: Because the same donors could not be followed over many years, the conclusions depended on cross-sectional statistical analysis. Abundant cord blood beta clonotypes carried fewer insertions; young adult naive repertoires showed a weaker similar trend, while memory repertoires showed none. Recombination models systematically underestimated out-of-frame TCR alpha sharing in monozygotic twins but agreed with sharing between unrelated individuals. Excess twin sharing in beta out-of-frame sequences was weaker because fewer shared sequences lowered the signal-to-noise ratio. Out-of-frame TCR alpha sequences shared between twins showed an excess of low generation-probability sequences compared with coincidental sharing between unrelated individuals. Invariant T cells such as MAIT and iNKT could partly confound zero-insertion analyses, although diverse VJ usage argued against such confounding for most clonotypes.

To prepare the library, 5' RACE was applied. Instrument on record: Illumina HiSeq 2000. A universal primer binding site was introduced by template switching, and a unique molecular identifier was present in the final cDNA, enabling accurate counting of TCR cDNA molecules. First-strand cDNA for TCR alpha and beta chains was synthesized from specific primers in the conserved constant-segment region. To control for contamination, every cDNA library carried two barcodes: a SMART-Mk sample barcode plus Illumina barcodes. Two successive PCR steps introduced TruSeq adapter sequences along with Illumina sample barcodes. Sequencing of the TCR alpha and beta cDNA libraries was done on the Illumina HiSeq platform using custom primers. The published analysis was carried out like this. Unique molecular identifiers were extracted from raw reads with MiGEC, and CDR3 positions were determined with MiXCR. For each individual, recombination models were inferred using an EM algorithm with the repgenHMM and IGoR tools. Shared clonotype analysis was performed with the tcR package in R, normalizing sharing by the product of cloneset sizes. To study raw recombination free of thymic and clonal selection effects, out-of-frame nonproductive sequences were analyzed. Using fastp at Q25 and MiXCR, TCRdb reprocessed the public reads and kept productive beta chains. Every CDR3 protein is listed once, alongside the most common genes and DNA of its rows. The V and J calls were not made by the authors but by TCRdb's processing. Here the sample has hundreds of thousands of distinct CDR3 sequences; 5.5% to 7.5% occur a single time. Of the sample, roughly 1.8% falls within the top ten clones.

Every donor was a healthy Caucasian. The researchers also sequenced three unrelated adults who were not twins: a male aged 18 to 29, a male aged 50 to 59, and a female aged 50 to 59. Miltenyi CD45RO+ enrichment and human naive T-cell isolation kits were used to isolate memory (CD45RO+) and naive T cells from PBMC. This clonotype was seen many times. The antigen this receptor binds is unknown. There are no base qualities to consult, and no much larger clone falls within one base. What was sequenced was naive T cells sorted from blood. The sample's cell subset or site label is to be understood as: cells isolated with a human naive T-cell isolation kit. This TCR was recovered from a man aged 18-30 years in good health. The chain joins TRBV4-3 to TRBJ2-2; TRBD1 is possibly the D segment (5 matching bases). The sequenced DNA is TGCGCCAGCAGCCAAGTTCTTCAGGGAACCGGGGAGCTGTTTTTT. The encoded protein is CASSQVLQGTGELFF.